This TCR beta chain was recovered during a study of control samples from healthy donors and cancer patients. This clone was seen only a few times. The CDR3 spans 16 residues. Per the germline V gene, CDR1 is KGHDR and CDR2 is SFDVKD. V gave up 4 bases and J gave up 7 bases; unmatched junction bases: 6. Assay used: immunoSEQ multiplex PCR; TCRdb lists only in-frame clones, some missing. The sample holds some 150,000 clones; 91% are singletons and the top ten take approximately 1.4%. Sequencing was carried out using blood. This chain joins TRBV24-1 and TRBJ2-1; TRBD2 agrees at 13 bases. This TCR was sampled from a woman in her 30s in good health. The CDR3 bases are TGTGCCACCAGTGACGATACTAGCGGGAGGGGGAATGAGCAGTTCTTC. Translation: CATSDDTSGRGNEQFF.